This passage covers 15 T cell receptor beta chains from one sample sequenced in a study of blood T cell repertoires in COVID-19. The protocol was immunoSEQ multiplex PCR, while the TCRdb copy is restricted to in-frame clones and leaves out a portion. Seen here are roughly 250,000 clones, 75% to 90% observed once, and the top ten hold 3.7%. The source material was peripheral blood. Receptors originate from a woman aged 40 to 49 with acute or convalescent COVID-19.

CDR3 protein: CASSPMESEEDTQYF. CDR3 coding DNA: TGTGCCAGCAGCCCCATGGAGTCGGAAGAAGATACGCAGTATTTT. V and J are TRBV2 and TRBJ2-3; D not resolved. V was cut by 6 bases and J by 5 bases, with 18 bases left in between. The CDR3 consists of 15 residues. CDR1 is SNHLY and CDR2 is FYNNEI in the germline V gene. The variable domain in full, with the rest retrieved from reference TRBV2 and TRBJ2-3, is EPEVTQTPSHQVTQMGQEVILRCVPISNHLYFYWYRQILGQKVEFLVSFYNNEISEKSEIFDDQFSVERPDGSNFTLKIRSTKLEDSAMYFCASSPMESEEDTQYFGPGTRLTVL.

The CDR3 protein is CASRPGQGKTYNSPLHF. The CDR3 coding sequence is TGTGCCAGCAGGCCCGGACAGGGCAAAACCTATAATTCACCCCTCCACTTT. The chain carries TRBV2 and TRBJ1-6; 8 bases agree with TRBD1. The CDR3 spans 17 residues. V shed 6 bases, J shed 2 bases, and the junction held 9 bases outside the gene matches. Germline V gene sequence: CDR1 SNHLY, CDR2 FYNNEI.

The genes are TRBV2 and TRBJ1-2; 7 positions match TRBD1. The CDR3 has 19 residues. CDR1 and CDR2 (germline): SNHLY, FYNNEI. V shed 0 bases, J shed 5 bases, and the junction held 18 bases outside the gene matches. The CDR3 nucleotides are TGTGCCAGCAGTGAAGCGGCGACCGACAGGGCTTCTTATAAATATGGCTACACCTTC. This codes for CASSEAATDRASYKYGYTF. Full variable domain (missing parts from reference TRBV2 and TRBJ1-2): EPEVTQTPSHQVTQMGQEVILRCVPISNHLYFYWYRQILGQKVEFLVSFYNNEISEKSEIFDDQFSVERPDGSNFTLKIRSTKLEDSAMYFCASSEAATDRASYKYGYTFGSGTRLTVV.

V gene TRBV30 combines with J gene TRBJ1-1; 7 bases are shared with TRBD1. This CDR3 has 13 residues. With V trimmed by 3 bases and J by 6 bases, 7 bases remained unmatched. Germline V lookup: CDR1 GTSNPN, CDR2 SVGIG (reference sequence). The CDR3 spells CAWSRIGTAEAFF. CDR3 DNA sequence: TGTGCCTGGAGCCGTATCGGGACAGCTGAAGCTTTCTTT. Looking up the rest from reference TRBV30 and TRBJ1-1 gives the full variable domain: SQTIHQWPATLVQPVGSPLSLECTVEGTSNPNLYWYRQAAGRGLQLLFYSVGIGQISSEVPQNLSASRPQDRQFILSSKKLLLSDSGFYLCAWSRIGTAEAFFGQGTRLTVV.

The CDR3 loop reads CASSFPGTPGTIYF. CDR3 nucleotides: TGTGCCAGCAGTTTCCCAGGGACTCCAGGCACCATATATTTT. The V call is TRBV25-1, the J call TRBJ1-3; TRBD1 might be the D (5 bases). Trimming took off 5 bases at V and 9 bases at J, with 17 bases between the two ends. Germline V gives CDR1 MGHDK, CDR2 SYGVNS. This CDR3 has 14 amino acids.

This chain connects TRBV6-4 to TRBJ1-1, with TRBD1 matching over 11 bases. Germline V gene lookup returns CDR1 MRHNA and CDR2 SNTAGT. The CDR3 is 15 residues long. CDR3 residues: CASDGTGGRRTEAFF. The CDR3 DNA follows: TGTGCATCAGACGGGACAGGGGGGAGGAGGACTGAAGCTTTCTTT.

The chain uses TRBV12-3 or TRBV12-4 and TRBJ1-1, with D perhaps matching TRBD1 (5 bases). This CDR3 is built from 13 residues. V lost 3 bases to trimming and J lost 11 bases, with 16 bases between them. The CDR3 bases are TGTGCCAGCAGTTTCAGGGCAGGGAGGGAGGCTTTCTTT. It specifies CASSFRAGREAFF.

The V call is TRBV5-1, the J call TRBJ1-2; TRBD1 matches at 7 bases. With 5 bases clipped from V and 6 bases from J, the junction kept 13 bases outside the gene matches. The CDR3 is made up of 15 amino acids. Per germline, CDR1 SGHRS and CDR2 YFSETQ. The CDR3 spells CASRQQGLLVDGYTF. As DNA, the CDR3 is TGCGCCAGCAGGCAACAGGGGTTATTGGTCGATGGCTACACCTTC. Based on the CDR3 plus reference TRBV5-1 and TRBJ1-2, the full variable domain is KAGVTQTPRYLIKTRGQQVTLSCSPISGHRSVSWYQQTPGQGLQFLFEYFSETQRNKGNFPGRFSGRQFSNSRSEMNVSTLELGDSALYLCASRQQGLLVDGYTFGSGTRLTVV.

This clone came up a few times. The CDR3 sequence: CASSEALRDSQETQYF. The CDR3 DNA reads TGTGCCAGCAGTGAAGCGCTACGGGACAGCCAAGAGACCCAGTACTTC. The chain is built from TRBV2 and TRBJ2-5; 7 nucleotides agree with TRBD1. Germline V gene data show CDR1 as SNHLY and CDR2 as FYNNEI. V lost 0 bases and J lost 1; bases outside the gene matches: 5. CDR3 length equals 16 residues. Variable domain in full (rest from reference TRBV2 and TRBJ2-5): EPEVTQTPSHQVTQMGQEVILRCVPISNHLYFYWYRQILGQKVEFLVSFYNNEISEKSEIFDDQFSVERPDGSNFTLKIRSTKLEDSAMYFCASSEALRDSQETQYFGPGTRLLVL.

This clone has more than one count but fewer than ten. This chain links TRBV2 with TRBJ2-7, with a possible D match to TRBD1 (5 bases). The CDR3 runs 13 residues. CDR1 SNHLY and CDR2 FYNNEI come from the germline V gene. The V and J ends lost 2 bases and 5 bases respectively, with 10 bases between them. The CDR3 here is CASSEQGRHEQYV. Here the CDR3 DNA reads TGTGCCAGCAGTGAACAGGGAAGGCACGAGCAGTACGTC.

The chain combines TRBV19 with TRBJ2-7, with D possibly TRBD1 on 6 matching bases. Germline CDR1 LNHDA, CDR2 SQIVND (reference sequence). CDR3 size: 13 residues. V was cut by 5 bases and J by 1 base, with 9 bases left in between. The CDR3 sequence: CASSPGQSYEQYV. In nucleotides, the CDR3 is TGTGCCAGTAGTCCAGGACAGTCCTACGAGCAGTACGTC.

This clone was observed once. The gene calls are TRBV27 and TRBJ2-5; 9 bases are shared with TRBD2. V dropped 5 bases and J dropped 4; count of bases not matched to a gene: 2. The CDR3 loop spans 13 amino acids. Per germline, CDR1 MNHEY and CDR2 SMNVEV (reference sequence). The CDR3 spells CASSPGLAETQYF. The CDR3, as DNA: TGTGCCAGCAGTCCGGGACTAGCAGAGACCCAGTACTTC.

CDR3 sequence reads: CASSPNTGGANEKLFF. The CDR3 coding sequence is TGCGCCAGCAGCCCAAACACAGGGGGAGCTAATGAAAAACTGTTTTTT. The chain recombines TRBV4-1 with TRBJ1-4; TRBD1 matches 8 bases. After removal of 4 bases from V and 3 bases from J, the junction contained 7 bases not matched to a gene. Germline V lookup: CDR1 MGHRA, CDR2 YSYEKL. The CDR3 covers 16 residues.

The chain is built from TRBV7-3 and TRBJ2-1, with 7 bases fitting TRBD2. J lost 7 bases, V lost 5 bases, and 14 bases had no gene match. Per germline, CDR1 SGHTA and CDR2 FQGTGA. The CDR3 sequence is 16 residues long. CDR3 DNA: TGTGCCAGCAGCCTCCGAGCGGGGAGGTCTGGGAATGAGCAGTTCTTC. This translates into CASSLRAGRSGNEQFF.

This clone was counted once. The chain's CDR3 is CASRKSSGESYEQYV. As DNA, the CDR3 is TGTGCCAGTAGGAAGTCGTCAGGGGAATCCTACGAGCAGTACGTC. The rearrangement links TRBV19 to TRBJ2-7; TRBD1 might be the D (6 bases). Germline loops: CDR1 LNHDA, CDR2 SQIVND (reference sequence). This CDR3 is built from 15 residues. V was shortened by 6 bases and J by 1 base, with 16 bases between the two germline ends.